This TCR beta chain was obtained from a study of tumor-infiltrating lymphocytes in oesophageal squamous cell carcinoma. This clonotype was found a few times. TCRdb re-derived calls from the PCR reads in MiXCR, one entry per CDR3 protein. The sample lists almost 20,000 distinct CDR3 sequences; around 40% were seen once. The germline gives CDR1 MDHEN, CDR2 SYDVKM. V lost 3 bases and J lost 2; bases outside the gene matches: 3. CDR3 size: 15 residues. The sequence derives from a male donor with esophageal squamous cell carcinoma. The sample was blood. The gene calls are TRBV28 and TRBJ2-3, with 9 bases matching TRBD2. CDR3 sequence (DNA): TGTGCCAGCAGTTTTCGCGGGAGGGTCACAGATACGCAGTATTTT. It codes for CASSFRGRVTDTQYF. The full variable domain, its missing parts supplied by reference TRBV28 and TRBJ2-3, is DVKVTQSSRYLVKRTGEKVFLECVQDMDHENMFWYRQDPGLGLRLIYFSYDVKMKEKGDIPEGYSVSREKKERFSLILESASTNQTSMYLCASSFRGRVTDTQYFGPGTRLTVL.